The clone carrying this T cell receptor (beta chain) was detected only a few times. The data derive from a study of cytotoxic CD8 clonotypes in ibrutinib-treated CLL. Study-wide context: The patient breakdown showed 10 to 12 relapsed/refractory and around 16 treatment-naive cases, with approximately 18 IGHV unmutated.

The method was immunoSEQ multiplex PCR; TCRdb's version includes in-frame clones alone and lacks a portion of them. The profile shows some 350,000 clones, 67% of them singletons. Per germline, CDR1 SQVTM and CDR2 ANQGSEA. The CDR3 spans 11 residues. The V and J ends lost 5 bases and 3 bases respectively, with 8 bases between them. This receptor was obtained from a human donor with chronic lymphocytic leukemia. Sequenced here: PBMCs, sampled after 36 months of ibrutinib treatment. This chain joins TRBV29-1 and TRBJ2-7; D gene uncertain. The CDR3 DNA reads TGCAGCGTTATCGAGGACTACGAGCAGTACTTC. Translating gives CSVIEDYEQYF.